In its sample, the clone carrying this T cell receptor beta chain was seen a few times. Its target is not known. PBMCs were cryopreserved, and 2 to 2.5 micrograms of genomic DNA from them went into TCR beta libraries. Profiled with immunoSEQ multiplex PCR; TCRdb holds only in-frame clones, not every one. The repertoire consists of over 140,000 clones, with more than 75% occurring once and the leading ten covering 7.5% to 9%. This entry is derived from a study of cytotoxic CD8 clonotypes in ibrutinib-treated CLL. General study findings and limits: Clonality increased at ibrutinib response and stayed stable in sustained remission. At progression, however, it fell back toward baseline.

Trimming removed 4 bases at V and 6 bases at J, with 12 bases between. This CDR3 has 13 amino acids. Looked up from germline, CDR1 is SQVTM and CDR2 is ANQGSEA. The clonotype comes from a human donor with chronic lymphocytic leukemia. Sample: PBMCs, taken after 36 months of ibrutinib treatment. The chain carries TRBV29-1 and TRBJ2-2; TRBD1 is a possible D gene (5 bases). The CDR3 DNA reads TGCAGCGTTGGGGGCGTTGGCGCCGGGGAGCTGTTTTTT. This sequence encodes CSVGGVGAGELFF.